The rows below give T cell receptor beta chains drawn from one sample of a study of blood T cell repertoires in COVID-19. Method: immunoSEQ multiplex PCR; TCRdb's copy keeps in-frame clones and lacks some. The sample has a few hundred thousand clones, 80% to 90% seen once; the top ten hold roughly 2.3%. Sequenced: PBMCs or T cells enriched from blood (not recorded which). Receptors were obtained from a man aged 25 to 45 who had recovered from COVID-19. Both conserved end residues are part of each CDR3. D genes are given only for firm matches. Clone size is not always given. Where it is, it says once, few, many or a class for expanded clones.

J | length | V | size | D | DNA | CDR3
TRBJ1-2 | 17 | TRBV18 | . | TRBD1 | TGTGCCAGCTCCCCGACAGGACAGGCGATATTAGTCTATGGCTACACCTTC | CASSPTGQAILVYGYTF
TRBJ2-7 | 14 | TRBV11-2 | . | . | TGTGCCAGCAGCTTAACGAGCGCTTCCTACGAGCAGTACTTC | CASSLTSASYEQYF
TRBJ1-2 | 13 | TRBV6-5 | . | TRBD1 | TGTGCCAGCAATCCATCGACAGGGTTAGGCTACACCTTC | CASNPSTGLGYTF
TRBJ1-1 | 13 | TRBV4-1 | . | . | TGCGCCAGCAGCCCAGTGATGGGCCCTGAAGCTTTCTTT | CASSPVMGPEAFF
TRBJ2-5 | 15 | TRBV5-4 | . | . | TGTGCCAGTCAGGGAGCCCCGGCCGGAGGGGAGACCCAGTACTTC | CASQGAPAGGETQYF
TRBJ1-5 | 13 | TRBV29-1 | . | TRBD1 | TGCAGCGCCGGACAGGGGGGGCATCAGCCCCAGCATTTT | CSAGQGGHQPQHF
TRBJ2-7 | 16 | TRBV6-5 | . | . | TGTGCCAGCAGTTACTCCGAGGCAAAAAGCTTCTACGAGCAGTACTTC | CASSYSEAKSFYEQYF
TRBJ1-1 | 13 | TRBV7-8 | . | . | TGTGCCAGCAGCCGGAAGAGGGTCACTGAAGCTTTCTTT | CASSRKRVTEAFF
TRBJ1-2 | 17 | TRBV5-1 | . | TRBD1 | TGCGCCAGCAGCTTAGATGGCGTATACAGGGGAAACTATGGCTACACCTTC | CASSLDGVYRGNYGYTF
TRBJ1-2 | 12 | TRBV14 | . | TRBD1 | TGTGCCAGCAGGACAGGGCCCTATGGCTACACCTTC | CASRTGPYGYTF
TRBJ2-2 | 14 | TRBV6-5 | . | TRBD1 | TGTGCCAGCATCACAGGGGGAGGACCCGGGGAGCTGTTTTTT | CASITGGGPGELFF
TRBJ2-7 | 16 | TRBV7-2 | . | TRBD2 | TGTGCCAGCAGCCGGATGGGACTAGCGGGGACGGGCGAGCAGTACTTC | CASSRMGLAGTGEQYF
TRBJ2-5 | 16 | TRBV5-1 | . | TRBD2 | TGCGCCAGCAGCCCAAGACTAGCGGGGGCCCAAGAGACCCAGTACTTC | CASSPRLAGAQETQYF
TRBJ2-5 | 15 | TRBV7-8 | . | TRBD1 | TGTGCCAGCAGCTCCCCGAATGACAGGGCAGAGGCCCAGTACTTC | CASSSPNDRAEAQYF
TRBJ2-2 | 13 | TRBV29-1 | once | TRBD1 | TGCAGCGTGGACAGGGGCTACACCGGGGAGCTGTTTTTT | CSVDRGYTGELFF
TRBJ2-5 | 17 | TRBV9 | . | . | TGTGCCAGCAGCCAACCCCCCGGGGGCAGGGGGCAAGAGACCCAGTACTTC | CASSQPPGGRGQETQYF
TRBJ1-2 | 14 | TRBV6-2/TRBV6-3 | . | . | TGTGCCAGCAGTTACGATGGGACAACTAATGGCTACACCTTC | CASSYDGTTNGYTF
TRBJ1-5 | 21 | TRBV6-8 | . | TRBD1 | TGTGCCAGCAGTTACTCGTGTTCGCAGCGACAGGGCGACGGCTTGGATCAGCCCCAGCATTTT | CASSYSCSQRQGDGLDQPQHF
TRBJ2-2 | 16 | TRBV11-3 | . | . | TGTGCCAGTTCCTTTGGGGGGACAGCGAACACCGGGGAGCTGTTTTTT | CASSFGGTANTGELFF
TRBJ1-2 | 13 | TRBV29-1 | . | TRBD1 | TGCAGCGCTGCAGGGGGATGGAACTATGGCTACACCTTC | CSAAGGWNYGYTF
TRBJ1-3 | 19 | TRBV4-3 | . | TRBD1 | TGCGCCAGCAGCCTAAACGGCGAGCAGGGGGCAGAAGATGGAAACACCATATATTTT | CASSLNGEQGAEDGNTIYF